The 5 T cell receptor beta chains in this list originate from one sample, sequenced in a study of T cell changes during pregnancy in multiple sclerosis. Measured with immunoSEQ multiplex PCR; TCRdb has only the in-frame clones, and not every one. The sample lists 65,000 to 70,000 clones; 85% to 95% were seen once. This specimen consisted of peripheral blood, obtained in the third trimester of pregnancy. The receptor source for this set is a female donor in good health, enrolled as a control in a pregnancy study.

This clone was observed a single time. CDR3 loop: CASSPPTGVGYTF. The CDR3 coding sequence is TGTGCCAGCTCACCACCGACAGGGGTTGGCTACACCTTC. The chain recombines TRBV18 with TRBJ1-2; TRBD1 aligns across 8 bases. The length of the CDR3 is 13 residues. V dropped 0 bases and J dropped 7; count of bases not matched to a gene: 1. Per the germline V gene, CDR1 is KGHSH and CDR2 is LQKENI.

This clone was picked up one time. The chain is built from TRBV29-1 and TRBJ2-1; 11 bases fit TRBD2. Trimming cost V 6 bases and J 7 bases; bases outside gene matches: 8. The germline gives CDR1 SQVTM, CDR2 ANQGSEA. This CDR3 comprises 14 residues. The CDR3 protein is CSVQTSGIGNEQFF. As DNA, the CDR3 is TGCAGCGTCCAGACTAGCGGGATAGGAAATGAGCAGTTCTTC.

V and J are TRBV18 and TRBJ2-1; D gene unclear. CDR3 length: 12 amino acids. The germline CDR1 and CDR2 sequences are KGHSH and LQKENI. With 5 bases removed from V and 2 bases from J, the gap between germline ends came to 4 bases. Here the CDR3 reads CASSNTYNEQFF. CDR3 DNA sequence: TGTGCCAGCTCAAACACCTACAATGAGCAGTTCTTC.

The chain is built from TRBV4-1 and TRBJ2-4, with D tentatively TRBD1 (5 bases). V dropped 4 bases and J dropped 3 bases, with 19 bases sitting between them. This CDR3 contains 17 residues. Per germline, CDR1 MGHRA and CDR2 YSYEKL. The CDR3 region has the DNA TGCGCCAGCAGCCGGGGCCTAAGTCTAGACGTCAAAAACATTCAGTACTTC. Protein sequence: CASSRGLSLDVKNIQYF.

DNA for the CDR3: TGTGCCAGCAGTGTATCTAACTATGGCTACACCTTC. Translated, it gives CASSVSNYGYTF. J is TRBJ1-2 and V is TRBV6-1, with D unclear. The ends were cut back, 4 bases at V and 0 bases at J, with 3 bases in the middle. The germline V gene encodes CDR1 MNHNS and CDR2 SASEGT. This CDR3 spans 12 amino acids.